The entry below describes one T cell receptor (beta chain). What it binds is not known. The junction differs from germline at one of its ends, possibly a read error. This sample is part of a study of T cell repertoires in cytomegalovirus infection. Study overall: CMV epitopes that were recently identified and HLA-C-restricted were used alongside well-studied HLA-B-restricted ones. Public TCR beta signature analysis indicated the presence of both CMV infection and matching HLA type.

TCRdb re-analysed the reads in MiXCR, keeping a single row per CDR3 protein. The sample includes just under 500,000 distinct CDR3 sequences, 30% to 40% of them seen just once. CDR3 length: 12 amino acids. Germline assignment: CDR1 SQVTM and CDR2 ANQGSEA. Findings of the study overall: Identification of carriers of CMV plus the relevant HLA was achieved through cumulative public TCR beta family frequency. Predominance within the ex vivo response was attributable to HLA-C-restricted CMV-specific TCR beta clonotypes.

The chain combines TRBV29-1 with TRBJ1-2; a possible D gene is TRBD1 (6 bases). The receptor's source is a human donor in good health (CMV status not recorded). Some clones in this sample may be carry-over from other donors' samples. This material consisted of cultured PBMCs, taken from culture after CMV antigen stimulation. CDR3 loop: CRVEDSNYGYTF. In DNA, the CDR3 is TGCAGGGTTGAGGACAGCAACTATGGCTACACCTTC.